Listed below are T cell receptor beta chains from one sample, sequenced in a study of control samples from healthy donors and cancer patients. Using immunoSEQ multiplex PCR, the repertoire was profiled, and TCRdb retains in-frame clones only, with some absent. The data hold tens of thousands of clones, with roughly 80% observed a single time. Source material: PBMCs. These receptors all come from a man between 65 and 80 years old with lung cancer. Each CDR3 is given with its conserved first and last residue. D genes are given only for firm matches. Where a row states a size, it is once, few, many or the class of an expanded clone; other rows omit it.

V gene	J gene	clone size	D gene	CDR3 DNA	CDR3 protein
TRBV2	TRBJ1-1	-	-	TGTGCCAGCAGTGGGTTGGAGGCGGCTGAAGCTTTCTTT	CASSGLEAAEAFF
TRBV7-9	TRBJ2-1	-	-	TGTGCCAGCAGCCAGAGAACGGGGATCTACAATGAGCAGTTCTTC	CASSQRTGIYNEQFF
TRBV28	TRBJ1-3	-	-	TGTGCCAGCAGTCCCCAGACAGGTGGAAACACCATATATTTT	CASSPQTGGNTIYF
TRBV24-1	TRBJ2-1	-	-	TGTGCCACCAGTGATTTAACCGGGACCCATAGGATAAATGAGCAGTTCTTC	CATSDLTGTHRINEQFF
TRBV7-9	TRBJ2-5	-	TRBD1	TGTGCCAGCAGCTTGGAGACAGGGGGCATCCAGGCCCAGTACTTC	CASSLETGGIQAQYF
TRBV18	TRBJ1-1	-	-	TGTGCCAGCTCACCTGACGAGAACACTGAAGCTTTCTTT	CASSPDENTEAFF
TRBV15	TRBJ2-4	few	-	TGTGCCACCAGCAGAAACAATAAATTCGCCAAAAACATTCAGTACTTC	CATSRNNKFAKNIQYF
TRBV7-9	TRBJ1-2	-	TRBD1	TGTGCCAGCAGCTTAGCGGTACAGGGGGTAAACTATGGCTACACCTTC	CASSLAVQGVNYGYTF
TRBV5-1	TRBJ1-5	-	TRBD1	TGCGCCAGCAGCTTGGGAGGGACAGGGGAACAGCCCCAGCATTTT	CASSLGGTGEQPQHF
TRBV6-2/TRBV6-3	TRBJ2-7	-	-	TGTGCCAGCAGCAAAGCCTACGAGCAGTACTTC	CASSKAYEQYF
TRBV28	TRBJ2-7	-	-	TGTGCCAGCAGTTCTGTCGACGGGCGCTACGAGCAGTACTTC	CASSSVDGRYEQYF
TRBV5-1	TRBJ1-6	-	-	TGCGCCAGCAGCCCTGACAGGTTGGATAATTCACCCCTCCACTTT	CASSPDRLDNSPLHF
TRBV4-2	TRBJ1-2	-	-	TGTGCCAGCAGGCAGGCCTTTTCCGGCTACACCTTC	CASRQAFSGYTF
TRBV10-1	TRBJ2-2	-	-	TGCGCCAGCTCCCTCGATAGCGCCGGGGAGCTGTTTTTT	CASSLDSAGELFF
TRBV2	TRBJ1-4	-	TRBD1	TGTGCCAGCGGACAACCCCCCGGGACAGGGTACGAAAAACTGTTTTTT	CASGQPPGTGYEKLFF
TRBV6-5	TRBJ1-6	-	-	TGTGCCAGCATCTATGACCTGAATTCACCCCTCCACTTT	CASIYDLNSPLHF
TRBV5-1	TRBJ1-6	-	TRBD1	TGCGCCAGCAGTTTGGACAGGGCTAATTCACCCCTCCACTTT	CASSLDRANSPLHF
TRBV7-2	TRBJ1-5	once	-	TGTGCCAGCAGCTTAGGCTCCGGGTCTGGTCAGCCCCAGCATTTT	CASSLGSGSGQPQHF
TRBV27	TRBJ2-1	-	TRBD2	TGTGCCAGCAGTGCGACTAGCGGGGGGTACAATGAGCAGTTCTTC	CASSATSGGYNEQFF
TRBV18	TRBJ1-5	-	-	TGTGCCAGCTCACTAAGCTATAGCAATCAGCCCCAGCATTTT	CASSLSYSNQPQHF
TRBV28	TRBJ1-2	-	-	TGTGCCAGCAGTTCAAGGCAGGATTTTAACTATGGCTACACCTTC	CASSSRQDFNYGYTF
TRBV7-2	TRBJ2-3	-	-	TGTGCCAGCAGCTGGGGGGTCTCTAATACGCAGTATTTT	CASSWGVSNTQYF
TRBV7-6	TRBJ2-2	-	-	TGTGCCAGCAGCTTAGCTTCGGGCCGGCTGTTTTTT	CASSLASGRLFF
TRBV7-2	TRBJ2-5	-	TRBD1	TGTGCCAGCAGCCCAGGAGTACAGGGGTCGGCGGAGACCCAGTACTTC	CASSPGVQGSAETQYF
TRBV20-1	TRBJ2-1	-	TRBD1	TGCAGTGCTGGCCAACAGGGGAAGCAGTTCTTC	CSAGQQGKQFF
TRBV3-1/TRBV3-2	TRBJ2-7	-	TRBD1	TGTGCCAGCAGCCGGACGACAGGGGGTCCCTACGAGCAGTACTTC	CASSRTTGGPYEQYF
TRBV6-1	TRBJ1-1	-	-	TGTGCCAGCAGTGAAGTCGATAACACTGAAGCTTTCTTT	CASSEVDNTEAFF
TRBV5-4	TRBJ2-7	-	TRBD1	TGTGCCAGCGGGGACAGGGGGCGCGAGGACGAGCAGTACTTC	CASGDRGREDEQYF
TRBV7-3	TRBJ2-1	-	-	TGTGCCAGCAGCTCCCCCCATGGGGGGCAGTTCTTC	CASSSPHGGQFF
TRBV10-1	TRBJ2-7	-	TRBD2	TGCGCCAGCAGTGAAATCAGCGGGGGGAATTACGAGCAGTACTTC	CASSEISGGNYEQYF
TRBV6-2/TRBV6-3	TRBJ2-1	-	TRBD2	TGTGCCAGCAGCCTCGGGGGGGCCGGGAACAATGAGCAGTTCTTC	CASSLGGAGNNEQFF
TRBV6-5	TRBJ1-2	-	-	TGTGCCAGCTTTAACAGAGCCATGGAATATGGCTACACCTTC	CASFNRAMEYGYTF
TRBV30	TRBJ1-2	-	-	TGTGCCTGGAGTGTAAGACTTGGCTACACCTTC	CAWSVRLGYTF
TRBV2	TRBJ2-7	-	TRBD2	TGTGCCAGCAATTGGGGCGGGAGCGAGCAGTACTTC	CASNWGGSEQYF
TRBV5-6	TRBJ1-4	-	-	TGTGCCAGCAGCTTGGCCGAGGGAGGAGGTGAAAAACTGTTTTTT	CASSLAEGGGEKLFF
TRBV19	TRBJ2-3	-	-	TGTGCCAGTAGCCCGGGGCGGGTTAGCACAGATACGCAGTATTTT	CASSPGRVSTDTQYF
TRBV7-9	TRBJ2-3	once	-	TGTGCCAGCAGCTTTGCAGGGCCCCAAGATACGCAGTATTTT	CASSFAGPQDTQYF